These 18 T cell receptor beta chains were sequenced from one sample in a study of T cell repertoires in cytomegalovirus infection. TCRdb redid the calling of the reads with MiXCR, one entry per CDR3 protein. Among 150,000 or so distinct CDR3 sequences listed, around 32% were seen once. No antigens are known for them. The sample consisted of CD8+ T cells from cultured PBMCs, taken from culture after CMV antigen stimulation. The receptors originated from a human donor in good health (CMV status not recorded). Some clones in this sample may be carry-over from other donors' samples.

This clonotype came up many times. The CDR3 loop reads CASSLAGTRKVELGFF. In DNA, the CDR3 is TGTGCCAGCAGCTTAGCGGGGACTAGGAAGGTGGAGTTGGGTTTCTTC. J is TRBJ2-1 and V is TRBV7-8, with 8 bases identical to TRBD2. In germline, CDR1 is SGHVS, CDR2 FQNEAQ. The length of the CDR3 is 16 residues. Trimming cost V 0 bases and J 16 bases; bases outside gene matches: 17.

This clonotype came up a few times. V and J are TRBV6-6 and TRBJ2-2; 7 positions match TRBD2. CDR3 length: 17 residues. Germline V gives CDR1 MNHNY, CDR2 SVGAGI (reference sequence). Trimming removed 0 bases from V and 1 base from J; junction bases left unmatched: 5. As DNA, the CDR3 is TGTGCCAGCAGTTACTCGAGGCGGGGGAAGAACACCGGGGAGCTGTTTTTT. It translates to CASSYSRRGKNTGELFF.

The chain recombines TRBV6-8 with TRBJ1-1; D remains ambiguous. Germline V gene lookup returns CDR1 MNHGY and CDR2 SAAAGT. The V end lost 3 bases, the J end lost 4 bases, and 24 bases lay between the germline ends. The CDR3 consists of 18 residues. CDR3 DNA sequence: TGTGCCAGCAGTTATCTTCCGACGGCGGGTCGAGGCGCCACTGAAGCTTTCTTT. Residues: CASSYLPTAGRGATEAFF.

This clonotype was recorded a few times. The chain carries TRBV12-3 or TRBV12-4 and TRBJ2-7, with D perhaps given as TRBD1 or TRBD2 (5 bases each). This CDR3 region has 13 residues. The V end lost 0 bases, the J end lost 5 bases, and 8 bases lay between the germline ends. The CDR3 protein is CASSLARGNEQYF. The CDR3 DNA is TGTGCCAGCAGTTTAGCGAGGGGAAACGAGCAGTACTTC.

The chain has TRBV28 and TRBJ2-7, with D possibly being TRBD2 (6 bases). Trimming pared 4 bases from V and 4 bases from J, leaving 20 bases between. The CDR3 totals 16 residues. Per germline, CDR1 MDHEN and CDR2 SYDVKM. This chain's CDR3 is CASSSTSPEVRYEQYF. For the CDR3, the DNA is TGTGCCAGCAGTTCTACTAGCCCCGAGGTTAGGTACGAGCAGTACTTC.

This clonotype has at least ten counts. The chain joins TRBV12-3 or TRBV12-4 to TRBJ1-5, with D possibly being TRBD1 (6 bases). Between the trimmed V and J ends, which lost 5 bases and 5 bases, there was a span of 10 bases. This CDR3 is 13 amino acids long. The CDR3 coding sequence is TGTGCCAGCAGTCGTAACAGGGATCAGCCCCAGCATTTT. As protein: CASSRNRDQPQHF.

The sample holds one count of this clonotype. This chain links TRBV20-1 with TRBJ1-2; D unclear. The CDR3 has 11 amino acids. V lost 6 bases and J lost 7, with 12 bases in between. Germline V gives CDR1 DFQATT, CDR2 SNEGSKA (reference sequence). CDR3 in DNA: TGCAGTGCCCCCGAGTCCGGTGGCTACACCTTC. It yields the protein CSAPESGGYTF.

This clonotype was recorded many times. V usage is TRBV14 and J usage is TRBJ2-4; 8 nucleotides align to TRBD1. The V and J ends lost 5 bases and 0 bases, in that order; junction bases with no gene match: 18. This CDR3 comprises 20 residues. Germline V gene data show CDR1 as SGHDN and CDR2 as FVKESK. The CDR3 reads CASSKTPGTGATLAKNIQYF. The CDR3 nucleotides are TGTGCCAGCAGCAAAACCCCCGGGACAGGAGCGACACTAGCCAAAAACATTCAGTACTTC.

This clonotype was seen a handful of times. The chain joins TRBV28 to TRBJ2-3; D may be TRBD1 or TRBD2 (6 bases each). Trimming took off 4 bases at V and 5 bases at J, with 10 bases between the two ends. Germline CDR1 and CDR2: MDHEN and SYDVKM. The CDR3 extends over 13 amino acids. The DNA of the CDR3 is TGTGCCAGCAGTTACGGGGGCGGAGATACGCAGTATTTT. Residues: CASSYGGGDTQYF. Together with reference TRBV28 and TRBJ2-3, the CDR3 gives the full variable domain: DVKVTQSSRYLVKRTGEKVFLECVQDMDHENMFWYRQDPGLGLRLIYFSYDVKMKEKGDIPEGYSVSREKKERFSLILESASTNQTSMYLCASSYGGGDTQYFGPGTRLTVL.

This clonotype was detected ten times or more. V and J are TRBV27 and TRBJ2-7; 11 positions match TRBD2. Germline CDR1 reads MNHEY; CDR2 reads SMNVEV (reference sequence). With 6 bases clipped from V and 2 bases from J, the junction kept 3 bases outside the gene matches. CDR3 length: 14 amino acids. The CDR3 sequence is CASSFSGGAYEQYF. The CDR3 DNA reads as TGTGCCAGCAGCTTTAGCGGGGGGGCCTACGAGCAGTACTTC.

CDR3: CASSPDGGANVLTF. As DNA, the CDR3 is TGTGCCAGCAGCCCAGACGGGGGGGCCAACGTCCTGACTTTC. This chain connects TRBV5-6 to TRBJ2-6; no firm D call. Per germline, CDR1 SGHDT and CDR2 YYEEEE. The CDR3 is 14 amino acids. Deletions cut 4 bases from V and 4 bases from J, with 9 bases between.

The chain has TRBV19 and TRBJ2-3; D is perhaps TRBD2 (6 bases). This CDR3 is built from 14 residues. CDR1 is LNHDA and CDR2 is SQIVND in the germline V gene (reference sequence). Trimming took 2 bases from V and 3 from J, leaving 9 bases between them. The CDR3 region is CASSILAWTDTQYF. The CDR3 DNA reads TGTGCCAGTAGTATACTAGCGTGGACAGATACGCAGTATTTT.

This chain connects TRBV27 to TRBJ2-1; 8 positions agree with TRBD1. Losses at the gene ends were 4 bases for V and 8 bases for J; bases not matched to a gene: 7. CDR3 length: 14 residues. CDR1 and CDR2 (germline): MNHEY, SMNVEV (reference sequence). The CDR3 DNA reads as TGTGCCAGCAGTTCAGGGGACAGGCTATATGAGCAGTTCTTC. The encoded protein is CASSSGDRLYEQFF.

CDR3 sequence: CSASSRGDSYEQYF. For the CDR3, the DNA is TGCAGTGCTAGCAGCAGGGGCGACTCCTACGAGCAGTACTTC. The gene calls are TRBV20-1 and TRBJ2-7, with D possibly TRBD1 on 6 matching bases. Germline V gene data show CDR1 as DFQATT and CDR2 as SNEGSKA (reference sequence). This CDR3 region has 14 residues. Between the trimmed V and J ends, which lost 3 bases and 0 bases, there was a span of 12 bases.

This clonotype was counted a few times. The V and J genes are TRBV4-1 and TRBJ2-7, with D possibly being TRBD2 (6 bases). Per the germline V gene, CDR1 is MGHRA and CDR2 is YSYEKL. The V end lost 1 base, the J end lost 3 bases, and 10 bases lay between the germline ends. CDR3 length equals 14 residues. The CDR3, as DNA: TGCGCCAGCAGCCAAGGGCTAGCGAACTACGAGCAGTACTTC. Translated: CASSQGLANYEQYF.

Regarding this clonotype: Given a much more abundant clone one base away, this may be a read error. The V and J genes are TRBV7-8 and TRBJ2-5; 9 bases are shared with TRBD1. There are 16 residues in the CDR3. Trimming removed 0 bases from V and 5 bases from J; junction bases left unmatched: 7. CDR1 and CDR2 from the germline V gene are SGHVS and FQNEAQ. This CDR3 is CASSLAEQGAFETQYF. CDR3 nucleotides: TGTGCCAGCAGCTTAGCGGAACAGGGGGCGTTTGAGACCCAGTACTTC.

The rearrangement uses TRBV7-2 and TRBJ2-1; 12 bases match TRBD2. Germline V gene data show CDR1 as SGHTA and CDR2 as FQGNSA. Losses at the gene ends were 5 bases for V and 3 bases for J; bases not matched to a gene: 8. The CDR3 is 17 residues long. The CDR3 sequence is CASSPGLAGGIYNEQFF. CDR3 nucleotide sequence: TGTGCCAGCAGCCCGGGGCTAGCGGGGGGGATCTACAATGAGCAGTTCTTC.

CDR3 sequence (DNA): TGTGCCAGCAGTCCCAGGCTAGCGGTCACCGGGGAGCTGTTTTTT. It is translated as CASSPRLAVTGELFF. The V gene is TRBV6-6, the J gene TRBJ2-2; TRBD2 matches 7 bases. This CDR3 is built from 15 residues. Germline V gives CDR1 MNHNY, CDR2 SVGAGI (reference sequence). Trimming at V came to 5 bases and at J to 4 bases, leaving 7 bases not matched to a gene.